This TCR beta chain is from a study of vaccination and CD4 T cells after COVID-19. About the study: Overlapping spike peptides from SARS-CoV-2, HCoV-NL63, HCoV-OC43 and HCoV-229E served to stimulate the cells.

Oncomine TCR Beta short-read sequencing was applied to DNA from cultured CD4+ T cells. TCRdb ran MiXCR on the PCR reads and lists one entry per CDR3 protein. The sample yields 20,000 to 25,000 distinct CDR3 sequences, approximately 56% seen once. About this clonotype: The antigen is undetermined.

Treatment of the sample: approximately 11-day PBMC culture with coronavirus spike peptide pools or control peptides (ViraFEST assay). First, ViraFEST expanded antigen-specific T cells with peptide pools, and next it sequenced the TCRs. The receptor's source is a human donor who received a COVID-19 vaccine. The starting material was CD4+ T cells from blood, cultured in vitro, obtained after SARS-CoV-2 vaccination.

CDR3 protein: CSAPLQRGADTQYF. The CDR3 DNA reads as TGCAGTGCTCCGCTACAGAGGGGCGCAGATACGCAGTATTTT. V and J are TRBV20-1 and TRBJ2-3, with D perhaps being TRBD1 or TRBD2 (5 bases each). The CDR3 is made up of 14 amino acids. V dropped 5 bases and J dropped 4 bases, with 16 bases sitting between them. Germline V gene sequence: CDR1 DFQATT, CDR2 SNEGSKA (reference sequence).